The clone carrying this T cell receptor beta chain was recorded a few times. Its antigen is unknown. The CDR3 is made up of 14 amino acids. The V gene's germline CDR1 is DFQATT and CDR2 SNEGSKA (reference sequence). V was clipped by 1 base and J by 1 base, with 11 bases between them. The data were obtained in a study of glioma-infiltrating T cells. As for the study in general: Target coverage was about 4.5- to 11-fold for roughly 1 million blood T cells. Whole-study findings and limits: Very few CDR3 sequences were shared between tissue and blood. Non-neoplastic patients had below-expected tissue-blood divergence, while all gliomas exceeded expectation.

TCR alpha and beta CDR3 regions were amplified from RNA using iRepertoire nested multiplex PCR. Input was roughly 85-450 ng of tissue mRNA or PBMC total RNA. MiXCR, applied by TCRdb to the multiplex PCR reads, yields one record per CDR3 protein. Altogether 300,000 to 450,000 distinct CDR3 sequences are present, around 45% being singletons, with the ten largest covering 9.5% to 15%. Source material: glioma tissue, nonneoplastic brain tissue, or PBMCs (not recorded which). The sequence was obtained from a human donor with low-grade glioma or glioblastoma, undergoing nonglioma brain surgery, or in good health (not recorded which). V is TRBV20-1 and J is TRBJ2-7, with D possibly TRBD1 on 5 matching bases. CDR3 sequence: CSARARGLSYEQYF. The CDR3 bases are TGCAGTGCTAGAGCTAGGGGCTTATCCTACGAGCAGTACTTC.